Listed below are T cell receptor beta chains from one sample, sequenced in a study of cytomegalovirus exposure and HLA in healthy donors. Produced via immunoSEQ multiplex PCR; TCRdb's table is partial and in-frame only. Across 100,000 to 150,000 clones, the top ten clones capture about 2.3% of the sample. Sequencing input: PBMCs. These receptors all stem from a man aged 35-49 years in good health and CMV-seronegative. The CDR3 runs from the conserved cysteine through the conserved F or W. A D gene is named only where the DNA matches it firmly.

CDR3aa: CASSLPQGSAGELFF
CDR3nt: TGTGCCAGCAGCTTGCCCCAGGGGTCAGCCGGGGAGCTGTTTTTT
d_gene: NA
v_gene: TRBV5-4
j_gene: TRBJ2-2

CDR3aa: CASSTTVPGLAGGPVDGTQYF
CDR3nt: TGCGCCAGCAGCACCACGGTCCCGGGACTAGCGGGAGGGCCCGTCGACGGGACCCAGTACTTC
d_gene: TRBD2
v_gene: TRBV5-1
j_gene: TRBJ2-5

CDR3aa: CASSLFGETQYF
CDR3nt: TGTGCCAGCAGCTTGTTCGGGGAGACCCAGTACTTC
d_gene: NA
v_gene: TRBV7-2
j_gene: TRBJ2-5

CDR3aa: CASSSSSSGSPYEQYF
CDR3nt: TGTGCCAGCAGTTCCTCGTCTAGCGGGAGCCCCTACGAGCAGTACTTC
d_gene: TRBD2
v_gene: TRBV28
j_gene: TRBJ2-7

CDR3aa: CATGTLYEQYF
CDR3nt: TGTGCCACTGGGACTCTCTACGAGCAGTACTTC
d_gene: NA
v_gene: TRBV10-3
j_gene: TRBJ2-7

CDR3aa: CASSLGLAGSYEQYF
CDR3nt: TGTGCCAGCAGCTTGGGACTAGCGGGATCCTACGAGCAGTACTTC
d_gene: TRBD2
v_gene: TRBV5-4
j_gene: TRBJ2-7

CDR3aa: CASSLDIWGYTF
CDR3nt: TGTGCCAGCAGCTTGGACATATGGGGCTACACCTTC
d_gene: NA
v_gene: TRBV28
j_gene: TRBJ1-2

CDR3aa: CASTFSGGQETQYF
CDR3nt: TGTGCCAGCACCTTTAGCGGGGGGCAAGAGACCCAGTACTTC
d_gene: TRBD2
v_gene: TRBV7-9
j_gene: TRBJ2-5

CDR3aa: CASSESRKVGLETQYF
CDR3nt: TGCGCCAGCAGTGAGTCGAGAAAAGTGGGACTAGAGACCCAGTACTTC
d_gene: NA
v_gene: TRBV10-2
j_gene: TRBJ2-5

CDR3aa: CASSLRGGGTFEEKLFF
CDR3nt: TGTGCCAGCAGCTTAAGGGGTGGCGGCACCTTTGAAGAAAAACTGTTTTTT
d_gene: NA
v_gene: TRBV7-9
j_gene: TRBJ1-4

CDR3aa: CASSSRTSGTANEQFF
CDR3nt: TGTGCCAGCAGCTCCCGGACTAGCGGGACTGCCAATGAGCAGTTCTTC
d_gene: TRBD2
v_gene: TRBV11-2
j_gene: TRBJ2-1

CDR3aa: CASSRTEPIDTQYF
CDR3nt: TGCGCCAGCAGTCGGACTGAACCTATAGATACGCAGTATTTT
d_gene: NA
v_gene: TRBV10-2
j_gene: TRBJ2-3

CDR3aa: CASSPQGGNEKLFF
CDR3nt: TGCGCCAGCAGCCCTCAGGGAGGGAATGAAAAACTGTTTTTT
d_gene: NA
v_gene: TRBV5-1
j_gene: TRBJ1-4

CDR3aa: CASSHRAGGFPLSSYEQYF
CDR3nt: TGTGCCAGCAGCCATCGAGCGGGAGGCTTTCCTTTGAGCTCCTACGAGCAGTACTTC
d_gene: TRBD2
v_gene: TRBV7-9
j_gene: TRBJ2-7

CDR3aa: CASRKYRESSYEQYF
CDR3nt: TGTGCCAGCAGGAAATACAGGGAGTCCTCCTACGAGCAGTACTTC
d_gene: NA
v_gene: TRBV11-3
j_gene: TRBJ2-7

CDR3aa: CASSPDSYYGYTF
CDR3nt: TGTGCCAGCAGTCCAGACAGTTACTATGGCTACACCTTC
d_gene: NA
v_gene: TRBV6-1
j_gene: TRBJ1-2

CDR3aa: CASSSRTGLPYEQYF
CDR3nt: TGTGCCAGCAGTTCTCGGACAGGGCTCCCTTACGAGCAGTACTTC
d_gene: TRBD1
v_gene: TRBV28
j_gene: TRBJ2-7

CDR3aa: CATLGGFGGKSGANVLTF
CDR3nt: TGTGCCACTCTTGGTGGATTTGGCGGGAAGTCTGGGGCCAACGTCCTGACTTTC
d_gene: NA
v_gene: TRBV19
j_gene: TRBJ2-6

CDR3aa: CASSPREQYF
CDR3nt: TGTGCCAGCAGCCCCCGGGAGCAGTACTTC
d_gene: NA
v_gene: TRBV21-1
j_gene: TRBJ2-7

CDR3aa: CASSLTSTVDKEFF
CDR3nt: TGTGCCAGCAGCCTCACCTCGACTGTTGATAAGGAGTTCTTC
d_gene: NA
v_gene: TRBV11-3
j_gene: TRBJ2-1

CDR3aa: CASSSSTGAQETQYF
CDR3nt: TGTGCCAGCAGCTCGTCCACAGGGGCCCAAGAGACCCAGTACTTC
d_gene: TRBD1
v_gene: TRBV7-2
j_gene: TRBJ2-5

CDR3aa: CASSSPRETVETQYF
CDR3nt: TGTGCCAGCAGTTCCCCGCGGGAGACAGTAGAGACCCAGTACTTC
d_gene: TRBD2
v_gene: TRBV5-6
j_gene: TRBJ2-5

CDR3aa: CASSLIYRVIYEQYF
CDR3nt: TGTGCCAGCAGCTTGATTTACAGGGTTATTTACGAGCAGTACTTC
d_gene: NA
v_gene: TRBV11-2
j_gene: TRBJ2-7

CDR3aa: CASSLRQTAKNIQYF
CDR3nt: TGTGCCAGCAGCTTGCGGCAGACTGCCAAAAACATTCAGTACTTC
d_gene: NA
v_gene: TRBV5-6
j_gene: TRBJ2-4

CDR3aa: CASSSARQDTQYF
CDR3nt: TGCGCCAGCAGCTCGGCCAGACAAGATACGCAGTATTTT
d_gene: NA
v_gene: TRBV5-1
j_gene: TRBJ2-3

CDR3aa: CAISAGTSGGGDTQYF
CDR3nt: TGTGCCATCAGCGCCGGGACTAGCGGAGGGGGAGATACGCAGTATTTT
d_gene: TRBD2
v_gene: TRBV10-3
j_gene: TRBJ2-3

CDR3aa: CASSQGQAGGRNEQFF
CDR3nt: TGCGCCAGCAGCCAAGGTCAAGCGGGAGGTCGTAATGAGCAGTTCTTC
d_gene: TRBD2
v_gene: TRBV4-1
j_gene: TRBJ2-1

CDR3aa: CASSPGQNTEAFF
CDR3nt: TGTGCCAGCTCACCAGGACAGAACACTGAAGCTTTCTTT
d_gene: NA
v_gene: TRBV18
j_gene: TRBJ1-1

CDR3aa: CASSAGDSPYEQYF
CDR3nt: TGTGCCAGCAGCGCTGGGGACTCCCCCTACGAGCAGTACTTC
d_gene: NA
v_gene: TRBV5-4
j_gene: TRBJ2-7

CDR3aa: CASSIGDSSYEQYF
CDR3nt: TGTGCCAGTAGTATAGGGGACTCCTCCTACGAGCAGTACTTC
d_gene: NA
v_gene: TRBV19
j_gene: TRBJ2-7

CDR3aa: CASRMDGVGELFF
CDR3nt: TGCGCCAGCAGAATGGACGGGGTCGGGGAGCTGTTTTTT
d_gene: NA
v_gene: TRBV5-1
j_gene: TRBJ2-2

CDR3aa: CASSDPVGTDTQYF
CDR3nt: TGTGCCAGCAGCGATCCAGTGGGCACAGATACGCAGTATTTT
d_gene: NA
v_gene: TRBV7-6
j_gene: TRBJ2-3

CDR3aa: CASKGGAGANVLTF
CDR3nt: TGTGCCAGCAAAGGGGGTGCTGGGGCCAACGTCCTGACTTTC
d_gene: NA
v_gene: TRBV7-2
j_gene: TRBJ2-6

CDR3aa: CASSLARLAGGFGTDTQYF
CDR3nt: TGCGCCAGCAGCTTGGCAAGGCTAGCGGGAGGGTTTGGCACAGATACGCAGTATTTT
d_gene: TRBD2
v_gene: TRBV5-1
j_gene: TRBJ2-3

CDR3aa: CASSLFLARDLPGANVLTF
CDR3nt: TGTGCCAGCAGCTTATTTCTAGCCCGGGACTTACCCGGGGCCAACGTCCTGACTTTC
d_gene: NA
v_gene: TRBV7-9
j_gene: TRBJ2-6

CDR3aa: CASSLEGQGHTGELFF
CDR3nt: TGCGCCAGCAGCTTGGAGGGACAGGGTCACACCGGGGAGCTGTTTTTT
d_gene: TRBD1
v_gene: TRBV5-1
j_gene: TRBJ2-2

CDR3aa: CASSQVGTAEQYF
CDR3nt: TGCGCCAGCAGCCAAGTAGGGACAGCTGAGCAGTACTTC
d_gene: TRBD1
v_gene: TRBV4-1
j_gene: TRBJ2-7

CDR3aa: CASSYGRQGYEQYF
CDR3nt: TGTGCCAGCAGTTACGGCCGACAGGGATACGAGCAGTACTTC
d_gene: TRBD1
v_gene: TRBV6-5
j_gene: TRBJ2-7

CDR3aa: CSARRTVEQYF
CDR3nt: TGCAGTGCTCGCAGAACAGTCGAGCAGTACTTC
d_gene: NA
v_gene: TRBV20-1
j_gene: TRBJ2-7

CDR3aa: CAWSPPPGLHTDTQYF
CDR3nt: TGTGCCTGGAGTCCTCCCCCGGGACTTCACACAGATACGCAGTATTTT
d_gene: NA
v_gene: TRBV30
j_gene: TRBJ2-3

CDR3aa: CASSQGTSYAYNEQFF
CDR3nt: TGCGCCAGCAGCCAAGGGACTAGCTACGCCTACAATGAGCAGTTCTTC
d_gene: TRBD2
v_gene: TRBV5-1
j_gene: TRBJ2-1

CDR3aa: CASSHGLAEINNEQFF
CDR3nt: TGTGCCAGCAGCCACGGACTAGCGGAGATAAACAATGAGCAGTTCTTC
d_gene: TRBD2
v_gene: TRBV7-9
j_gene: TRBJ2-1

CDR3aa: CASSSETSGTDTGELFF
CDR3nt: TGTGCCAGCAGCTCTGAGACTAGCGGGACGGACACCGGGGAGCTGTTTTTT
d_gene: TRBD2
v_gene: TRBV13
j_gene: TRBJ2-2

CDR3aa: CSDRQGTETQYF
CDR3nt: TGCAGCGATCGACAGGGTACGGAGACCCAGTACTTC
d_gene: TRBD1
v_gene: TRBV29-1
j_gene: TRBJ2-5

CDR3aa: CASSLGDRGSTGELFF
CDR3nt: TGTGCCAGCAGCTTGGGGGACAGGGGAAGTACCGGGGAGCTGTTTTTT
d_gene: TRBD1
v_gene: TRBV5-8
j_gene: TRBJ2-2

CDR3aa: CASTPGGSSSYEQYF
CDR3nt: TGTGCCAGCACTCCCGGAGGGTCGAGCTCCTACGAGCAGTACTTC
d_gene: NA
v_gene: TRBV2
j_gene: TRBJ2-7

CDR3aa: CAISEPRDSEAFF
CDR3nt: TGTGCCATCAGTGAGCCGAGGGACAGTGAAGCTTTCTTT
d_gene: TRBD1
v_gene: TRBV10-3
j_gene: TRBJ1-1

CDR3aa: CASSLAGGGTDTQYF
CDR3nt: TGCGCCAGCAGCCTAGCGGGAGGGGGCACAGATACGCAGTATTTT
d_gene: TRBD2
v_gene: TRBV10-1
j_gene: TRBJ2-3

CDR3aa: CASSLGGQSTIYEQYF
CDR3nt: TGCGCCAGCAGCTTGGGGGGACAGAGTACTATCTACGAGCAGTACTTC
d_gene: TRBD1
v_gene: TRBV5-1
j_gene: TRBJ2-7

CDR3aa: CASSYLLAQYF
CDR3nt: TGCGCCAGCTCCTACCTGTTGGCCCAGTACTTC
d_gene: NA
v_gene: TRBV23-1
j_gene: TRBJ2-5